The table lists the clone carrying this T cell receptor (beta chain) with many counts. This entry belongs to a study of regulatory T cells in long-lasting Graves disease. Investigators prepared the TCR beta libraries by applying iRepertoire HTBI primers and Arm-PCR of CDR3 regions. TCRdb reprocessed the multiplex PCR reads with MiXCR, giving one entry per CDR3 protein. This sample has a few hundred thousand distinct CDR3 sequences, with over 15% found just once. The time point denotes: newly diagnosed GD, antithyroid drugs for less than 3 months. The authors made the TCR library using RNA they extracted from PBMCs. Germline V gene sequence: CDR1 DFQATT, CDR2 SNEGSKA (reference sequence). Trimming took off 0 bases at V and 2 bases at J, with 8 bases between the two ends. The CDR3 is made up of 13 amino acids. These data also formed part of another study, on T cells in Graves' hyperthyroidism and ophthalmopathy. This second study says: In the first-round RT-PCR of the TCR CDR3, the HTBI primer set was used.

The source material was peripheral blood mononuclear cells (PBMCs), sampled at new diagnosis, from a patient treated with antithyroid drugs. The rearrangement links TRBV20-1 to TRBJ2-7; the D is unclear. The receptor's source is a man aged 35 to 55 with Graves disease. CDR3 protein: CSARESITYEQYF. DNA for the CDR3: TGCAGTGCTAGAGAGTCTATCACCTACGAGCAGTACTTC.